This T cell receptor beta chain appears in the sequencing data of a study of blood T cell repertoires in COVID-19. Overall study context: Collection of acute and convalescent COVID-19 samples took place in the United States, Italy and Spain. PBMCs, B-cell-depleted T cells, or T cells were the source of the cDNA or gDNA that made up the material.

Germline CDR1 and CDR2: LNHDA and SQIVND (reference sequence). The CDR3 runs to 16 residues. Between the trimmed V and J ends, which lost 3 bases and 3 bases, there was a span of 18 bases. Original data processing: For nucleated cells, counts were estimated from reference gene primer amplification. Profiled with immunoSEQ multiplex PCR; TCRdb holds only in-frame clones, not every one. V and J calls and clone size are copied from that table; D and trimming were computed from the DNA. The table lists roughly 200,000 clones, 70% to 90% of them singletons. The J gene is TRBJ2-7, the V gene TRBV19; possible D gene TRBD2, 5 bases. What was sequenced was peripheral blood. The TCR comes from a human donor with active or convalescent COVID-19. The donor label of this sample is uncertain. The CDR3 here is CASSMVIRSGYYEQYF. CDR3 nucleotides: TGTGCCAGTAGTATGGTCATAAGGAGCGGTTACTACGAGCAGTACTTC.